The clone carrying this T cell receptor beta chain was counted between two and nine times. The entry originates in a study of lung T cells in sarcoidosis with Löfgren's syndrome. From the reads, TCRdb called clonotypes with MiXCR, one entry per CDR3 protein. The sample contains roughly 63,000 distinct CDR3 sequences, approximately 22% of which appear only once. The CDR3 has 14 amino acids. The V end was cut by 2 bases, the J end by 8 bases, with 12 bases between. The germline CDR1 and CDR2 sequences are LGHNA and YNFKEQ. The sequencing input was CD4+ T cells from PBMCs. The chain has TRBV4-2 and TRBJ1-4; D remains ambiguous. This TCR derives from a human donor with sarcoidosis (Löfgren's syndrome or another form), or a control subject (not recorded which). CDR3: CASSQSTNEEKLFF. CDR3 nucleotide sequence: TGTGCCAGCAGCCAATCGACAAACGAGGAAAAACTGTTTTTT.